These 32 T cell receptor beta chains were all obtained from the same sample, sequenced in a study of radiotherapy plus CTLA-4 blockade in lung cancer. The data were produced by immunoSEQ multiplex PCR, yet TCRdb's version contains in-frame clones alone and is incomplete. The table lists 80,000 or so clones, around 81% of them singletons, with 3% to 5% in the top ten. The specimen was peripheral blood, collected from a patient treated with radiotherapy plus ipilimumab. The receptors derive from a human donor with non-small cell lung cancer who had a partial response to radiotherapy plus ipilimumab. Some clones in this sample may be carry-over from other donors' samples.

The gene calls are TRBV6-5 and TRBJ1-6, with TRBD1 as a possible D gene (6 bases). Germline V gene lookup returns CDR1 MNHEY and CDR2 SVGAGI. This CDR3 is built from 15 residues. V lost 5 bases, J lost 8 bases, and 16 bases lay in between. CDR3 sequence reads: CASSRGGGVYSPLHF. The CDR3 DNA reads TGTGCCAGCAGTCGCGGGGGCGGGGTTTATTCACCCCTCCACTTT.

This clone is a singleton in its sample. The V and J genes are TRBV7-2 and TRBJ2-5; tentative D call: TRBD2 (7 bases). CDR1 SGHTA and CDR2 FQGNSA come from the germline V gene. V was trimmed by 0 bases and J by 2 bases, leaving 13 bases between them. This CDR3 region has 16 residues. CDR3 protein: CASSLAKGGGQETQYF. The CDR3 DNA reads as TGTGCCAGCAGCTTAGCGAAGGGGGGGGGACAAGAGACCCAGTACTTC. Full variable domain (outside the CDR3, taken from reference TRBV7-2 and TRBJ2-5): GAGVSQSPSNKVTEKGKDVELRCDPISGHTALYWYRQSLGQGLEFLIYFQGNSAPDKSGLPSDRFSAERTGGSVSTLTIQRTQQEDSAVYLCASSLAKGGGQETQYFGPGTRLLVL.

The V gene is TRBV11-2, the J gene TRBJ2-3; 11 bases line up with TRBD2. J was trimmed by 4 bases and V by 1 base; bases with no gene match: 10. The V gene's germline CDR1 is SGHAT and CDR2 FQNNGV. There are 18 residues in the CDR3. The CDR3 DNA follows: TGTGCCAGCAGCTTAGGAGTAGCGGGGGGGCCGCAGTCAGATACGCAGTATTTT. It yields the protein CASSLGVAGGPQSDTQYF.

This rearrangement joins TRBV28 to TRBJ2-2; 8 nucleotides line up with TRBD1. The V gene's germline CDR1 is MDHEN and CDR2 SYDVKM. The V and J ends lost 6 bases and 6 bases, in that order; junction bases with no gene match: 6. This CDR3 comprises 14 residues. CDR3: CASRLRQGSGELFF. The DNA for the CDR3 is TGTGCCAGCAGATTACGACAGGGGTCCGGGGAGCTGTTTTTT. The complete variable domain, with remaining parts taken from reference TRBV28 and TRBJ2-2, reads DVKVTQSSRYLVKRTGEKVFLECVQDMDHENMFWYRQDPGLGLRLIYFSYDVKMKEKGDIPEGYSVSREKKERFSLILESASTNQTSMYLCASRLRQGSGELFFGEGSRLTVL.

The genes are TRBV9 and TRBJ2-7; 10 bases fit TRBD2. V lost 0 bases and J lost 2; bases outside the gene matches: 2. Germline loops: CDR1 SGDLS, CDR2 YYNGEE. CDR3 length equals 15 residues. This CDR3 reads CASSVGLAGAYEQYF. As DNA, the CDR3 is TGTGCCAGCAGCGTAGGGCTAGCGGGGGCCTACGAGCAGTACTTC.

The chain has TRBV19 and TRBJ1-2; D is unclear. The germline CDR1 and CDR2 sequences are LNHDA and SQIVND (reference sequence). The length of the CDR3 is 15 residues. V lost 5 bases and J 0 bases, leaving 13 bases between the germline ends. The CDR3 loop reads CASSVSALANYGYTF. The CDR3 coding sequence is TGTGCCAGTAGTGTATCAGCTCTAGCTAACTATGGCTACACCTTC.

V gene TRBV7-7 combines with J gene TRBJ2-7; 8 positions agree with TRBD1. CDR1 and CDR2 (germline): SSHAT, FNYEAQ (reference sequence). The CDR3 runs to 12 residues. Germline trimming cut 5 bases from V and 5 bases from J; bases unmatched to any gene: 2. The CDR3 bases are TGTGCCAGCAGCCCGACAGGGGACGAGCAGTACTTC. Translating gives CASSPTGDEQYF.

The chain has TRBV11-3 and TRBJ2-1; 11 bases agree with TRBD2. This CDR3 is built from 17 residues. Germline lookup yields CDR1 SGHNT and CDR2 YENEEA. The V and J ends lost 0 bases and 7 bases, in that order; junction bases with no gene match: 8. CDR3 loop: CASSLDQVAGGRNEQFF. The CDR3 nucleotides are TGTGCCAGCAGCTTAGATCAAGTAGCGGGAGGGAGGAATGAGCAGTTCTTC.

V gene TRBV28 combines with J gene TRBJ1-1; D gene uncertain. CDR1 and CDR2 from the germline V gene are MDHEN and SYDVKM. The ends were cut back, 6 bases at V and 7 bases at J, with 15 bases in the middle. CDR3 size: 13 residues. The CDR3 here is CASRGRVAGEAFF. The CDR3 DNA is TGTGCCAGCAGGGGAAGGGTGGCGGGTGAAGCTTTCTTT.

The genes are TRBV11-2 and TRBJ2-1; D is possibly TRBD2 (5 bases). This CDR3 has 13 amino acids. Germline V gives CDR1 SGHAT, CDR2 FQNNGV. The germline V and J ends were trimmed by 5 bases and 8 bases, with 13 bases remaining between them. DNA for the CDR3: TGTGCCAGCAGCCCCCTACTAGTAGATGAGCAGTTCTTC. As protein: CASSPLLVDEQFF.

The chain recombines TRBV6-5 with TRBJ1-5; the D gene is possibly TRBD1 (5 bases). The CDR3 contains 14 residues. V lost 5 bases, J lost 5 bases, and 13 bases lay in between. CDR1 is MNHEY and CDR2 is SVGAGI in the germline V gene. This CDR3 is CASSQYTGDQPQHF. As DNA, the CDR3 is TGTGCCAGCAGTCAATACACGGGGGATCAGCCCCAGCATTTT.

Written as DNA, the CDR3 is TGTGCCAGCAGCTTAAATCGCGTCCAAGAGACCCAGTACTTC. The encoded protein is CASSLNRVQETQYF. The rearrangement joins TRBV7-2 to TRBJ2-5; D ambiguous. The CDR3 consists of 14 residues. V was clipped by 2 bases and J by 1 base, with 8 bases between them. Per the germline V gene, CDR1 is SGHTA and CDR2 is FQGNSA.

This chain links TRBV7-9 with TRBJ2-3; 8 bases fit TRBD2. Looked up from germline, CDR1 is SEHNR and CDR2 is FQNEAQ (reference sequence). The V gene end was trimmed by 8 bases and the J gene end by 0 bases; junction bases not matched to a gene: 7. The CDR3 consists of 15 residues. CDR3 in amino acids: CASGYQRGSTDTQYF. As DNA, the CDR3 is TGTGCCAGCGGATACCAGCGGGGGAGCACAGATACGCAGTATTTT.

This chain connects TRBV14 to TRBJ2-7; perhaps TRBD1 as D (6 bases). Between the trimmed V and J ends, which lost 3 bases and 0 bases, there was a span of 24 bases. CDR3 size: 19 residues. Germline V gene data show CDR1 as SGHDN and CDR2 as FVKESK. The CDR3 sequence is CASSQRTLGWGRTSYEQYF. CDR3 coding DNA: TGTGCCAGCAGCCAGCGGACTCTAGGGTGGGGGCGGACCTCCTACGAGCAGTACTTC. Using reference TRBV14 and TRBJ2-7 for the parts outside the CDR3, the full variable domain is EAGVTQFPSHSVIEKGQTVTLRCDPISGHDNLYWYRRVMGKEIKFLLHFVKESKQDESGMPNNRFLAERTGGTYSTLKVQPAELEDSGVYFCASSQRTLGWGRTSYEQYFGPGTRLTVT.

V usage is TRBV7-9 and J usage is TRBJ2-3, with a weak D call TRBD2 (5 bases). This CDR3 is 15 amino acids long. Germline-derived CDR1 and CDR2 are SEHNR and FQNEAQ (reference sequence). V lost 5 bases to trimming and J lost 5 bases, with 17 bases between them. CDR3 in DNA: TGTGCCAGCAGCGCTAGCATCAGAGCCATAGATACGCAGTATTTT. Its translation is CASSASIRAIDTQYF.

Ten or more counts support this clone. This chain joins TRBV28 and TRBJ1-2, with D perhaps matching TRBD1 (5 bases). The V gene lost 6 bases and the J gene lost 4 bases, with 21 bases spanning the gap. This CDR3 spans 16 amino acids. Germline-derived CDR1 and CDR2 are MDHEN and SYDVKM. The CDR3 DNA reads TGTGCCAGCAGGCCCGTGTACAGGTCGAGTCGCTATGGCTACACCTTC. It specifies CASRPVYRSSRYGYTF.

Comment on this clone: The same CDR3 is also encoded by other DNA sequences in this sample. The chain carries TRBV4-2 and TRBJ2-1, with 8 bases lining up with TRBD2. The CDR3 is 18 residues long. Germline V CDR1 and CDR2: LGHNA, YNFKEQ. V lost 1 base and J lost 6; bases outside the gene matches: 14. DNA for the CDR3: TGTGCCAGCAGCCAAGTGGTAGCGGGGCGGAAAATTACCAATGAGCAGTTCTTC. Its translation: CASSQVVAGRKITNEQFF.

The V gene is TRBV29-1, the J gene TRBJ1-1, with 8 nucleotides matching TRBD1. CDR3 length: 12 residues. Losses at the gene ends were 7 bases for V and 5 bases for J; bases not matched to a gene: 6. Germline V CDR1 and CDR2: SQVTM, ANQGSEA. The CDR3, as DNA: TGCAGCGCGAGACAGGGGATGACTGAAGCTTTCTTT. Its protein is CSARQGMTEAFF.

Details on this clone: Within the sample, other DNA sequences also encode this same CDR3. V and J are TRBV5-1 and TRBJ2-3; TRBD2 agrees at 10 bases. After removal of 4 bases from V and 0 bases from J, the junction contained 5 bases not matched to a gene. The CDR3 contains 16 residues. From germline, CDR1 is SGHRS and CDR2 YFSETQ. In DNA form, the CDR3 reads TGCGCCAGCAGCCCCACTAGCGGGGCTAGCACAGATACGCAGTATTTT. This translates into CASSPTSGASTDTQYF. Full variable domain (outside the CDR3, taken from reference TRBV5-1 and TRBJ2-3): KAGVTQTPRYLIKTRGQQVTLSCSPISGHRSVSWYQQTPGQGLQFLFEYFSETQRNKGNFPGRFSGRQFSNSRSEMNVSTLELGDSALYLCASSPTSGASTDTQYFGPGTRLTVL.

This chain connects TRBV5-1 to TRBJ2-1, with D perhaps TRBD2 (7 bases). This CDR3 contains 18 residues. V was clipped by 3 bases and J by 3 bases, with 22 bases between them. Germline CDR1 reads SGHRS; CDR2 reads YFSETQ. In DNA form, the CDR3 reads TGCGCCAGCAGCTCCGGAAGCCTTCGGGGGGCCTTCTACAATGAGCAGTTCTTC. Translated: CASSSGSLRGAFYNEQFF.

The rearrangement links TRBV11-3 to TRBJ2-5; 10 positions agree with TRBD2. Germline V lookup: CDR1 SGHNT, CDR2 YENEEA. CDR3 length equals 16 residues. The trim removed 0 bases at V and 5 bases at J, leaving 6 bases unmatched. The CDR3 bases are TGTGCCAGCAGCTTAGATCCAGCGGGGGGGGTGGAGACCCAGTACTTC. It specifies CASSLDPAGGVETQYF.

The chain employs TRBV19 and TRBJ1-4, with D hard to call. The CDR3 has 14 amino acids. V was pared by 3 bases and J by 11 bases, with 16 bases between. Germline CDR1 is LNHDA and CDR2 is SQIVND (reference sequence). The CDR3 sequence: CASSIRTAVGKLFF. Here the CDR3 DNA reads TGTGCCAGTAGTATCAGGACTGCCGTCGGTAAACTGTTTTTT.

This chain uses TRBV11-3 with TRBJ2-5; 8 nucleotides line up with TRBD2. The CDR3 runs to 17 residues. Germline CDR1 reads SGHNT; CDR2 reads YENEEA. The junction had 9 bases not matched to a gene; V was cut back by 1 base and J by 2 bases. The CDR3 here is CASSLGSSGGPQETQYF. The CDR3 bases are TGTGCCAGCAGCTTAGGATCTTCGGGGGGGCCACAAGAGACCCAGTACTTC.

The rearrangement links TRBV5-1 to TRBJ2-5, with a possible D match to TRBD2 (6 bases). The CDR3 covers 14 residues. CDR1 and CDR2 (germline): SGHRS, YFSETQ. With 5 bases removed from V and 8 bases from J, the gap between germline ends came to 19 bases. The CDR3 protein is CASSPPGGVVTQYF. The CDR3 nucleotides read TGCGCCAGCAGTCCACCCGGAGGGGTGGTCACCCAGTACTTC.

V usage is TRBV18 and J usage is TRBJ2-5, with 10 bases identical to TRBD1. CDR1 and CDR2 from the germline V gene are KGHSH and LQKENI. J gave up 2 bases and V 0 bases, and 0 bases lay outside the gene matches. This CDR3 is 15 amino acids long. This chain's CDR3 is CASSPPDRGQETQYF. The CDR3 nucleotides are TGTGCCAGCTCACCACCGGACAGGGGGCAAGAGACCCAGTACTTC.

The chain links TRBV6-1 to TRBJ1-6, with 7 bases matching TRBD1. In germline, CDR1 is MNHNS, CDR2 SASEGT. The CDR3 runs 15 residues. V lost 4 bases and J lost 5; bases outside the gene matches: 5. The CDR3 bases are TGTGCCAGCAGTGCCTCTGACAGGGATAATTCACCCCTCCACTTT. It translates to CASSASDRDNSPLHF.

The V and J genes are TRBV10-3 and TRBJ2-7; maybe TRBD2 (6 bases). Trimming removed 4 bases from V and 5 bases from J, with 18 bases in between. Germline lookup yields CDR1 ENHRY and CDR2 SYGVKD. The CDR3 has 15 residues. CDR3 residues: CAISVGQGSGNEQYF. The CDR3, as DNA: TGTGCCATCAGTGTCGGGCAGGGTAGCGGAAACGAGCAGTACTTC.

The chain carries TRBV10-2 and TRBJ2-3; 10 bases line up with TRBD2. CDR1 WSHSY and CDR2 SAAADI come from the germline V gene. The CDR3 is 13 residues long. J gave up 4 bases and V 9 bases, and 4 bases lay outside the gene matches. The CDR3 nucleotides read TGCGCCAGTGTTCTAGCGGGAGCAGATACGCAGTATTTT. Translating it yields CASVLAGADTQYF.

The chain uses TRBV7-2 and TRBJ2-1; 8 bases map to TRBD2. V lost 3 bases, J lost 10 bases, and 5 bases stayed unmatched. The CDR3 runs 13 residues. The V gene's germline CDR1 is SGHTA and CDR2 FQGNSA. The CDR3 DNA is TGTGCCAGCAGCTTCCGGACTAGCAGCGAGCAGTTCTTC. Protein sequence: CASSFRTSSEQFF.

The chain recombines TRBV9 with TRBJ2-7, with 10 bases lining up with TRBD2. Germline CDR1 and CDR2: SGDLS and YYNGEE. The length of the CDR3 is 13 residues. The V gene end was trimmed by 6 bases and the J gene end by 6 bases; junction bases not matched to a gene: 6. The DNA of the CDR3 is TGTGCCAGCACCCTAGCGGGAGTGGGCGAGCAGTACTTC. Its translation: CASTLAGVGEQYF.

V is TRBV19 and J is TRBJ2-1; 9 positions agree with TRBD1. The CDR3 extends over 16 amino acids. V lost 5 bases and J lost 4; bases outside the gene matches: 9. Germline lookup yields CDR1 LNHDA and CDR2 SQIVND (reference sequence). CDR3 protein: CASSVQTGGGYNEQFF. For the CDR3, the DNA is TGTGCCAGTAGTGTCCAGACAGGGGGAGGGTACAATGAGCAGTTCTTC.

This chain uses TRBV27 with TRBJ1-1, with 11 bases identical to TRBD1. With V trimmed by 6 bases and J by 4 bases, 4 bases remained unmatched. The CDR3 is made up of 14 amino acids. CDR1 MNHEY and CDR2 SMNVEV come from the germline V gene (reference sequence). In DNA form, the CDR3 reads TGTGCCAGCAGGAGGACAGGGGGCCCCACTGAAGCTTTCTTT. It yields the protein CASRRTGGPTEAFF.